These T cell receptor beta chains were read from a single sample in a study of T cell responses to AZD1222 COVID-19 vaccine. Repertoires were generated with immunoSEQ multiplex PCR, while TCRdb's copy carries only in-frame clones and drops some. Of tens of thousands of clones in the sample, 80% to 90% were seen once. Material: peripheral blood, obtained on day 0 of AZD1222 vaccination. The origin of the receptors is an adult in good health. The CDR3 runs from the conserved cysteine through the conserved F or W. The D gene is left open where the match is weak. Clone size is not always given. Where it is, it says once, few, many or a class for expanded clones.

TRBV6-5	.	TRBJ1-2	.	CASSYRVGSYGYTF	TGTGCCAGCAGTTACAGGGTCGGTAGCTATGGCTACACCTTC
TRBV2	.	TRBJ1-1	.	CASSVAGSGTEAFF	TGTGCCAGCAGTGTCGCGGGATCGGGCACTGAAGCTTTCTTT
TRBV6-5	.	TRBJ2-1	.	CASSPSPAAQFF	TGTGCCAGCAGTCCCAGTCCTGCGGCCCAGTTCTTC
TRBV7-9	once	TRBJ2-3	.	CASSLGSGDTQYF	TGTGCCAGCAGCTTGGGGTCAGGCGATACGCAGTATTTT
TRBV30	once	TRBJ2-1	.	CAWSVILGAGQVIEQFF	TGTGCCTGGAGTGTAATACTGGGGGCGGGGCAGGTAATTGAGCAGTTCTTC
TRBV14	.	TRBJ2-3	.	CASSQEGVLDTQYF	TGTGCCAGCAGCCAAGAAGGGGTGTTAGATACGCAGTATTTT
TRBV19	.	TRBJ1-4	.	CASSGSQGGYEKLFF	TGTGCCAGTAGTGGAAGTCAAGGGGGGTATGAAAAACTGTTTTTT
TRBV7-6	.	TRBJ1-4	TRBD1	CASSAIQGKTNEKLFF	TGTGCCAGCAGCGCAATACAGGGGAAAACTAATGAAAAACTGTTTTTT
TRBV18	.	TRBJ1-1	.	CASSPGTENTEAFF	TGTGCCAGCTCACCCGGGACGGAGAACACTGAAGCTTTCTTT
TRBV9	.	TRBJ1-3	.	CASSVSTGLSGNTIYF	TGTGCCAGCAGCGTTTCAACAGGACTCTCTGGAAACACCATATATTTT
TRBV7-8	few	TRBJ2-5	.	CASSLQRGNQETQYF	TGTGCCAGCAGCTTACAGCGTGGCAACCAAGAGACCCAGTACTTC
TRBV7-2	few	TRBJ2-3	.	CASSETPPHRGSDTQYF	TGTGCCAGCAGCGAAACCCCCCCCCATCGGGGCTCAGATACGCAGTATTTT
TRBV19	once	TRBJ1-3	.	CASSIRQINTIYF	TGTGCCAGTAGTATCCGGCAGATCAACACCATATATTTT
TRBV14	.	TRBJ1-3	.	CASSPRTVSSGNTIYF	TGTGCCAGCAGCCCCCGGACAGTTTCCTCTGGAAACACCATATATTTT
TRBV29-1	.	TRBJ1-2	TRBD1	CSGGQGDYGYTF	TGCAGCGGCGGACAGGGGGACTATGGCTACACCTTC
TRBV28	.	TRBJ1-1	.	CASSPGYEAFF	TGTGCCAGCAGCCCCGGATATGAAGCTTTCTTT
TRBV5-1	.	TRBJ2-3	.	CASSWGTFSPDTQYF	TGCGCCAGCAGCTGGGGGACTTTCAGCCCAGATACGCAGTATTTT
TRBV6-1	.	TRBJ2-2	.	CASSAAAFTNTGELFF	TGTGCCAGCAGTGCCGCAGCCTTTACGAACACCGGGGAGCTGTTTTTT
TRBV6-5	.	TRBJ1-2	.	CASSRTGFGYTF	TGTGCCAGCAGTCGTACAGGGTTTGGCTACACCTTC
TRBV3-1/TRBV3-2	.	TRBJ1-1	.	CASRHPGGPEAFF	TGTGCCAGCAGACATCCCGGGGGCCCTGAAGCTTTCTTT
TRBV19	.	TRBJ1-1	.	CASLRGTEAFF	TGTGCCAGTCTACGCGGGACTGAAGCTTTCTTT
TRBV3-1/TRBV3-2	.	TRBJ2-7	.	CASSRATEQYF	TGTGCCAGCAGCCGCGCTACGGAGCAGTACTTC
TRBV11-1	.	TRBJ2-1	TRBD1	CASRDRANEQFF	TGTGCCAGCAGGGACAGGGCTAATGAGCAGTTCTTC
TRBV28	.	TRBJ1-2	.	CASSLPRGSYGYTF	TGTGCCAGCAGTTTACCAAGGGGGAGCTATGGCTACACCTTC
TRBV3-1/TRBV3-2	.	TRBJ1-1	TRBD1	CASSQAPGTGGWNTEAFF	TGTGCCAGCAGCCAAGCTCCGGGGACAGGGGGCTGGAACACTGAAGCTTTCTTT
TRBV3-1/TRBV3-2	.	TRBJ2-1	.	CASSLGGQSSYNEQFF	TGTGCCAGCAGCCTCGGTGGGCAGAGCTCCTACAATGAGCAGTTCTTC
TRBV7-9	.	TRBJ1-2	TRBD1	CASRPTGGGYTF	TGTGCCAGCAGGCCGACAGGGGGTGGCTACACCTTC
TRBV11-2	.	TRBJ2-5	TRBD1	CASSSGQQETQYF	TGTGCCAGCAGCTCGGGACAGCAAGAGACCCAGTACTTC
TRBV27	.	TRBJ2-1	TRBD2	CASSLGTIQNNEQFF	TGTGCCAGCAGTTTAGGGACTATACAAAACAATGAGCAGTTCTTC
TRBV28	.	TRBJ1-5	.	CASSLFRMFGYSYNQPQHF	TGTGCCAGCAGTTTATTTCGGATGTTTGGGTACAGCTATAATCAGCCCCAGCATTTT
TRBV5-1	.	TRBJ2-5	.	CASSRGPLGETQYF	TGCGCCAGCAGCCGGGGCCCACTGGGGGAGACCCAGTACTTC
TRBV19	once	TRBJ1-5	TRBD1	CASTRTGSDNQPQHF	TGTGCCAGTACCCGGACAGGGTCGGACAATCAGCCCCAGCATTTT
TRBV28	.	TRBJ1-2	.	CASSLSAGTFGYTF	TGTGCCAGCAGTCTTTCAGCCGGGACGTTTGGCTACACCTTC
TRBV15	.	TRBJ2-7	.	CATSRDRQNYEQYF	TGTGCCACCAGCAGAGATCGCCAGAACTACGAGCAGTACTTC
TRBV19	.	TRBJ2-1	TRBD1	CASSRVGTVSNEQFF	TGTGCCAGTAGCCGTGTCGGGACAGTATCAAATGAGCAGTTCTTC
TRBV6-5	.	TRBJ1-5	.	CASRHDSNQPQHF	TGTGCCAGCAGGCACGATAGCAATCAGCCCCAGCATTTT
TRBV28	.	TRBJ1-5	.	CASSPTGFGGGIVGNQPQHF	TGTGCCAGCAGTCCGACCGGTTTCGGTGGGGGTATAGTAGGCAATCAGCCCCAGCATTTT
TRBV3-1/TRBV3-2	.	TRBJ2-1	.	CASSQVAYNEQFF	TGTGCCAGCAGCCAAGTGGCCTACAATGAGCAGTTCTTC
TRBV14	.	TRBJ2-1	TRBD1	CASSHLTGGKHEQFF	TGTGCCAGCAGCCACTTGACAGGGGGCAAGCATGAGCAGTTCTTC
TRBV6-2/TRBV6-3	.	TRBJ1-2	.	CASTPLGRVAGYTF	TGTGCCAGCACCCCCCTTGGACGGGTTGCAGGCTACACCTTC
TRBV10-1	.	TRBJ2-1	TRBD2	CASSEGIAGGPGTYNEQFF	TGCGCCAGCAGTGAGGGGATAGCGGGAGGGCCCGGTACCTACAATGAGCAGTTCTTC
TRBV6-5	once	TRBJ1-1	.	CASTAGQALTEAFF	TGTGCCAGCACCGCGGGACAAGCCCTCACTGAAGCTTTCTTT
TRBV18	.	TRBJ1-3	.	CASSTPGNTIYF	TGTGCCAGCTCAACTCCAGGAAACACCATATATTTT
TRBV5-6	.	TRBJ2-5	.	CASSGIGTGVQETQYF	TGTGCCAGCAGCGGAATTGGGACGGGGGTGCAAGAGACCCAGTACTTC
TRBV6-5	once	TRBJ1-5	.	CASRGGVNQPQHF	TGTGCCAGCAGGGGGGGGGTAAATCAGCCCCAGCATTTT
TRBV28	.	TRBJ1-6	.	CASTLSFQGNSPLHF	TGTGCCAGCACCCTGTCTTTCCAGGGGAACTCACCCCTCCACTTT
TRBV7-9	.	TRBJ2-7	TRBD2	CASRDLAGSSYEQYF	TGTGCCAGCAGGGATCTAGCGGGTTCCTCCTACGAGCAGTACTTC
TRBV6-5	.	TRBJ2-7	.	CASSYSNRGGVKQYF	TGTGCCAGCAGTTACTCAAACAGGGGGGGCGTGAAGCAGTACTTC
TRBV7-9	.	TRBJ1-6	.	CASSWDGGDSLHF	TGTGCCAGCAGCTGGGACGGGGGAGATTCCCTCCACTTT
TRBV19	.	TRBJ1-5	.	CASSIGTASNQPQHF	TGTGCCAGTAGTATAGGGACGGCTAGCAATCAGCCCCAGCATTTT
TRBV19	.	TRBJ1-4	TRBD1	CASSIQGAEKLFF	TGTGCCAGTAGTATTCAGGGGGCGGAAAAACTGTTTTTT
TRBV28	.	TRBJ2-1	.	CASSTSGNHYNEQFF	TGTGCCAGCAGTACCTCCGGGAACCACTACAATGAGCAGTTCTTC
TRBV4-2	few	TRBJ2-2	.	CASSQNTGELFF	TGTGCCAGCAGCCAGAACACCGGGGAGCTGTTTTTT
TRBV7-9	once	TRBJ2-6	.	CASSQLFSGANVLTF	TGTGCCAGCTCACAGCTTTTCTCTGGGGCCAACGTCCTGACTTTC
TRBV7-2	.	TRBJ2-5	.	CASTLGMAGAETQYF	TGTGCCAGCACCCTAGGGATGGCGGGGGCTGAGACCCAGTACTTC
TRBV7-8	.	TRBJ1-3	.	CASSLGEAPGNTIYF	TGTGCCAGCAGCCTAGGGGAAGCTCCTGGAAACACCATATATTTT
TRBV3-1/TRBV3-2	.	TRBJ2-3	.	CASSLSSGIRTDTQYF	TGTGCCAGCAGCCTATCATCGGGGATTCGCACAGATACGCAGTATTTT
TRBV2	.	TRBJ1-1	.	CASRPGLGLEIF	TGTGCCAGCAGACCGGGACTGGGGTTGGAGATCTTT
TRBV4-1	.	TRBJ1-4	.	CASSQGVSEKLFF	TGCGCCAGCAGCCAGGGGGTATCTGAAAAACTGTTTTTT
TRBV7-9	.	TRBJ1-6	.	CASSLEGLPLHF	TGTGCCAGCAGCTTAGAGGGGTTACCCCTCCACTTT